The present T cell receptor beta chain was sequenced within a study of CD8 T cells in ankylosing spondylitis. Study-wide findings and caveats: Clones tied to disease were said to be significantly enriched in matched ankylosing spondylitis synovial fluid. Several of the motif variants were reported before in synovial fluid and blood from reactive arthritis.

Germline V CDR1 and CDR2: SNHLY, FYNNEI. Trimming cost V 5 bases and J 11 bases; bases outside gene matches: 3. The CDR3 runs 11 residues. Preparation of TCR beta libraries was done by quantitative 5'-RACE with molecular barcodes. TCRdb re-analysed the 5' RACE reads in MiXCR, keeping a single row per CDR3 protein. The repertoire has around 31,000 distinct CDR3 sequences, around 30% of them found once; the top ten carry 35% to 50%. This clonotype was picked up a small number of times. Its antigen is undetermined. This receptor was taken from a male donor with ankylosing spondylitis. The chain couples TRBV2 to TRBJ1-1; 9 positions match TRBD1. Sequenced input: synovial fluid, either unsorted or a sorted T cell fraction (not recorded which). The CDR3 loop reads CASSWTGEAFF. DNA of the CDR3: TGTGCCAGCAGTTGGACAGGGGAGGCTTTCTTT.